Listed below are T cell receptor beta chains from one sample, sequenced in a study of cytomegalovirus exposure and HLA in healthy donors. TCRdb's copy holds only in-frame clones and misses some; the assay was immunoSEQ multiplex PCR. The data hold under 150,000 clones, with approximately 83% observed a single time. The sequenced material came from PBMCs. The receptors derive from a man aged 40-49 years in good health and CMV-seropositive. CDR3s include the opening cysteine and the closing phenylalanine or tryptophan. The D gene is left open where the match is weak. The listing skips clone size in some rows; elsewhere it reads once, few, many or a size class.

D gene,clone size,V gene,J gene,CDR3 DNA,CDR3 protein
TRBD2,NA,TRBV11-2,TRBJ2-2,TGTGCCAGCAGCTTAGCCGGACTAGCGGGAGGGCCGGTCACCGGGGAGCTGTTTTTT,CASSLAGLAGGPVTGELFF
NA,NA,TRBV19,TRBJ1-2,TGTGCCAGTAGTATATCGCAGGCCCTACTCTATGGCTACACCTTC,CASSISQALLYGYTF
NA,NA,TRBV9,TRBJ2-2,TGTGCCAGCAGCGTATGGGACTACACCGGGGAGCTGTTTTTT,CASSVWDYTGELFF
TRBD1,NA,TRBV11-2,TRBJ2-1,TGTGCCAGCAGCTTAGACAGGGGGCTGACTGAGCAGTTCTTC,CASSLDRGLTEQFF
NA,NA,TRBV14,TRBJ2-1,TGTGCCAGCAGCCAGATTAGGAGGTCCGATCCTTACAATGAGCAGTTCTTC,CASSQIRRSDPYNEQFF
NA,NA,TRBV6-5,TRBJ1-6,TGTGCCAGCAGTAGAGATCTCTCCTATAATTCACCCCTCCACTTT,CASSRDLSYNSPLHF
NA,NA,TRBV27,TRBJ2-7,TGTGCCAGCCATCAACGGGACGAGCAGTACTTC,CASHQRDEQYF
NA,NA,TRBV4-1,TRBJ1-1,TGCGCCAGCAGCCAGGATATCAAGGGGACTGAAGCTTTCTTT,CASSQDIKGTEAFF
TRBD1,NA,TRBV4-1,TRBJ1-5,TGCGCCAGCAGCCACGACAGGGTTGGCAATCAGCCCCAGCATTTT,CASSHDRVGNQPQHF
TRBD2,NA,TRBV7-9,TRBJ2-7,TGTGCCAGCAGCTCCTTCGGGACTAGGGTCTACGAGCAGTACTTC,CASSSFGTRVYEQYF
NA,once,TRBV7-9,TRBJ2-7,TGTGCCAGCAGCTTAGTCTACAGGGCCTCCTACGAGCAGTACTTC,CASSLVYRASYEQYF
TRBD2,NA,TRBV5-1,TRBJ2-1,TGCGCCAGCACCTGGCGGACTAGCGGGAACTCCTACAATGAGCAGTTCTTC,CASTWRTSGNSYNEQFF
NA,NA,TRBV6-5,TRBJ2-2,TGTGCCAGCAGTTACTCGTTACAGGGCACGTACTGGGAGCTGTTTTTT,CASSYSLQGTYWELFF
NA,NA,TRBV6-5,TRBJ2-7,TGTGCCAGCAGTTACGACACGCCCAGCTCCTACGAGCAGTACTTC,CASSYDTPSSYEQYF
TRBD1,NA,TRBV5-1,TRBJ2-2,TGCGCCAGCAGTCCTCCAGGGGGCGCAGTGGCCGGGGAGCTGTTTTTT,CASSPPGGAVAGELFF
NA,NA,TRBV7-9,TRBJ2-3,TGTGCCAGCAGCCTCAGAGGGACGCAGTATTTT,CASSLRGTQYF
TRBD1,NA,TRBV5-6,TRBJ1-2,TGTGCCAGCAGCCCTCTTAGGACAGGAGGAAGCTATGGCTACACCTTC,CASSPLRTGGSYGYTF
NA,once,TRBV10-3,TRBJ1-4,TGTGCCATCAGTGAGTTGACAGGTGAAAAACTGTTTTTT,CAISELTGEKLFF
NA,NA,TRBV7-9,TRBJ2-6,TGTGCCAGCAGACCTCCCGGGGGCTCTGGGGCCAACGTCCTGACTTTC,CASRPPGGSGANVLTF
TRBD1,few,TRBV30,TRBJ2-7,TGTGCCTACTTGGACAGGGGTACGTCCTACGAGCAGTACTTC,CAYLDRGTSYEQYF
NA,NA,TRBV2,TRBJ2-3,TGTGCCAGCAGTTTCCTACAGAGCACAGATACGCAGTATTTT,CASSFLQSTDTQYF
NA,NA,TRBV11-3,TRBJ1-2,TGTGCCAGCAGCTCAGAAGCTGGTGGCTACACCTTC,CASSSEAGGYTF
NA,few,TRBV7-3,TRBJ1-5,TGTGCCAGCAGCTTTACGCGACAGAGCGCAATTCAGCCCCAGCATTTT,CASSFTRQSAIQPQHF
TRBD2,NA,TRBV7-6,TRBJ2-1,TGTGCCAGCAGCGCTGAATTTAGCGGGAGGTACAACAATGAGCAGTTCTTC,CASSAEFSGRYNNEQFF
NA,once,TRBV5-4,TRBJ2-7,TGTGCCAGCAGCTTCACTACTTACGAGCAGTACTTC,CASSFTTYEQYF
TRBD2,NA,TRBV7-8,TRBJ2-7,TGTGCCAGCAGCTTAGAAGGGACTAGCAGCTACGAGCAGTACTTC,CASSLEGTSSYEQYF
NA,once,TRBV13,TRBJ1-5,TGTGCCAGCAGGTACGGGGGGGCGGGACAGCCCCAGCATTTT,CASRYGGAGQPQHF
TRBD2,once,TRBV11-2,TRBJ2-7,TGTGCCAGCAGCAAAAGCGGGAATACCTACGAGCAGTACTTC,CASSKSGNTYEQYF
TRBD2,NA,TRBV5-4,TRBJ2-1,TGTGCCAGCAGCCGTATACTAGCGGGGTACAATGAGCAGTTCTTC,CASSRILAGYNEQFF
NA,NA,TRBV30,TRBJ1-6,TGTGCCTGGAGGCTAACAGAGAATTCACCCCTCCACTTT,CAWRLTENSPLHF
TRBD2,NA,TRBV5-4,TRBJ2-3,TGTGCCAGCAGTTACCTTGGAGCGGGGACAGATACGCAGTATTTT,CASSYLGAGTDTQYF